Below, 29 T cell receptor beta chains from the same sample are listed, as sequenced in a study of T cell changes during pregnancy in multiple sclerosis. Sequencing was performed with immunoSEQ multiplex PCR; in TCRdb, only in-frame clones are kept and a portion is missing. This sample has approximately 58,000 clones; around 93% occur once, and the top ten carry approximately 0.15%. The material sequenced was CD4+ T cells from peripheral blood mononuclear cells, taken after pregnancy. The receptors were gathered from a female donor in good health, enrolled as a control in a pregnancy study.

The rearrangement links TRBV7-2 to TRBJ1-1, with a possible D match to TRBD1 (5 bases). CDR1 and CDR2 (germline): SGHTA, FQGNSA. Trimming cost V 0 bases and J 3 bases, with 14 bases left between them. The CDR3 has 16 residues. For the CDR3, the DNA is TGTGCCAGCAGCTTAGCGGCCAGGGTTGGGGACACTGAAGCTTTCTTT. This codes for CASSLAARVGDTEAFF.

This chain links TRBV11-2 with TRBJ1-1; D not certain. This CDR3 is built from 14 residues. Between the trimmed V and J ends, which lost 1 base and 5 bases, there was a span of 11 bases. Germline CDR1 reads SGHAT; CDR2 reads FQNNGV. CDR3 sequence (DNA): TGTGCCAGCAGCTTAGTTTCTGGTGCGACTGAAGCTTTCTTT. It encodes CASSLVSGATEAFF.

The chain recombines TRBV28 with TRBJ1-2; no reliable D call. Germline lookup yields CDR1 MDHEN and CDR2 SYDVKM. V gave up 8 bases and J gave up 4 bases, with 17 bases separating them. CDR3 size: 14 residues. The CDR3 region has the DNA TGTGCCAGCCTACTAAACCCCGGGAGCTATGGCTACACCTTC. This codes for CASLLNPGSYGYTF.

This clone was seen only once. The genes are TRBV7-7 and TRBJ2-2; 9 bases map to TRBD1. The CDR3 is 16 amino acids. Germline V gene data show CDR1 as SSHAT and CDR2 as FNYEAQ (reference sequence). The CDR3 is CASAGWGTGTTGELFF. In DNA, the CDR3 is TGTGCTAGCGCCGGGTGGGGGACAGGGACGACCGGGGAGCTGTTTTTT.

The chain recombines TRBV4-3 with TRBJ1-2; 8 positions agree with TRBD1. Germline trimming cut 1 base from V and 2 bases from J; bases unmatched to any gene: 9. This CDR3 contains 17 residues. The germline gives CDR1 LGHNA, CDR2 YSLEER. The CDR3 loop is CASSQGDGTGANYGYTF. The CDR3 bases are TGCGCCAGCAGCCAAGGCGACGGGACAGGAGCCAACTATGGCTACACCTTC.

The J gene is TRBJ2-7, the V gene TRBV28; 7 positions agree with TRBD1. This CDR3 region has 13 residues. CDR1 is MDHEN, CDR2 SYDVKM, per germline. Trimming at V came to 9 bases and at J to 4 bases, leaving 9 bases not matched to a gene. CDR3 in amino acids: CASKQGSLYEQYF. CDR3 coding DNA: TGTGCCAGTAAACAGGGGTCCCTATACGAGCAGTACTTC.

The chain employs TRBV9 and TRBJ1-5; a weak D match, TRBD1 (5 bases). Germline lookup yields CDR1 SGDLS and CDR2 YYNGEE. The CDR3 runs 14 residues. With 0 bases removed from V and 5 bases from J, the gap between germline ends came to 9 bases. This CDR3 reads CASSVGQSYQPQHF. The CDR3 region has the DNA TGTGCCAGCAGCGTAGGACAGTCATATCAGCCCCAGCATTTT. Variable domain in full (rest from reference TRBV9 and TRBJ1-5): DSGVTQTPKHLITATGQRVTLRCSPRSGDLSVYWYQQSLDQGLQFLIQYYNGEERAKGNILERFSAQQFPDLHSELNLSSLELGDSALYFCASSVGQSYQPQHFGDGTRLSIL.

V usage is TRBV19 and J usage is TRBJ1-5; D gene unclear. Deletions cut 6 bases from V and 1 base from J, with 10 bases between. Germline CDR1 is LNHDA and CDR2 is SQIVND (reference sequence). CDR3 length equals 14 residues. CDR3 nucleotide sequence: TGTGCCAGTAGAGCCCGCGGAAGCAATCAGCCCCAGCATTTT. Amino acids: CASRARGSNQPQHF.

The chain employs TRBV6-5 and TRBJ1-2, with TRBD1 as a possible D gene (6 bases). In germline, CDR1 is MNHEY, CDR2 SVGAGI. The germline V and J ends were trimmed by 6 bases and 8 bases, with 16 bases remaining between them. The CDR3 loop spans 13 amino acids. The chain's CDR3 is CASSADSLRGYTF. In DNA form, the CDR3 reads TGTGCCAGCAGCGCGGACAGTTTAAGGGGCTACACCTTC.

The V gene is TRBV14, the J gene TRBJ1-3; D is undetermined. The CDR3 runs 14 residues. Trimming pared 4 bases from V and 2 bases from J, leaving 9 bases between. Germline values: CDR1 SGHDN, CDR2 FVKESK. In DNA form, the CDR3 reads TGTGCCAGCAGCCCCTCCAGGCCTGGAAACACCATATATTTT. Translation gives CASSPSRPGNTIYF.

The chain carries TRBV6-5 and TRBJ2-5; a possible D gene is TRBD2 (5 bases). The ends were cut back, 2 bases at V and 5 bases at J, with 9 bases in the middle. Germline CDR1 reads MNHEY; CDR2 reads SVGAGI. The CDR3 extends over 13 amino acids. The CDR3 DNA follows: TGTGCCAGCAGTTACCCCGGGGTGGAGACCCAGTACTTC. It codes for CASSYPGVETQYF.

The CDR3 sequence: CASSYSTQGDYGYTF. CDR3 in DNA: TGTGCCAGCAGTTACTCGACACAGGGGGACTATGGCTACACCTTC. The genes are TRBV6-5 and TRBJ1-2, with 8 bases aligning to TRBD1. J lost 3 bases, V lost 0 bases, and 3 bases had no gene match. CDR3 length: 15 amino acids. Germline CDR1 and CDR2: MNHEY and SVGAGI.

This clone was detected once. This rearrangement joins TRBV6-5 to TRBJ1-6; D possibly corresponds to TRBD1 (5 bases). The CDR3 loop spans 14 amino acids. V was pared by 6 bases and J by 11 bases, with 17 bases between. Germline V gene sequence: CDR1 MNHEY, CDR2 SVGAGI. CDR3 coding DNA: TGTGCCAGCAGACTCCAGGGCGAGTGGGCACCCCTCCACTTT. It specifies CASRLQGEWAPLHF.

This sequence joins TRBV6-5 and TRBJ1-6; 7 bases are a match to TRBD1. Germline V gene lookup returns CDR1 MNHEY and CDR2 SVGAGI. The CDR3 consists of 15 residues. V gave up 5 bases and J gave up 7 bases; unmatched junction bases: 8. CDR3 protein: CASSNDRAGNSPLHF. In nucleotides, the CDR3 is TGTGCCAGCAGTAACGACAGGGCGGGGAATTCACCCCTCCACTTT.

The CDR3: CASSKRNYGYTF. CDR3 bases: TGTGCCAGCAGCAAGCGGAACTATGGCTACACCTTC. The rearrangement joins TRBV2 to TRBJ1-2; D gene uncertain. V dropped 6 bases and J dropped 2 bases, with 7 bases sitting between them. In germline, CDR1 is SNHLY, CDR2 FYNNEI. The CDR3 contains 12 residues. Filled out from reference TRBV2 and TRBJ1-2, the complete variable domain reads EPEVTQTPSHQVTQMGQEVILRCVPISNHLYFYWYRQILGQKVEFLVSFYNNEISEKSEIFDDQFSVERPDGSNFTLKIRSTKLEDSAMYFCASSKRNYGYTFGSGTRLTVV.

The chain recombines TRBV29-1 with TRBJ1-6, with a tentative D call TRBD1 (5 bases). CDR3 size: 14 residues. CDR1 and CDR2 (germline): SQVTM, ANQGSEA. The germline V and J ends were trimmed by 7 bases and 9 bases, with 19 bases remaining between them. Here the CDR3 DNA reads TGCAGCGCCCAAGTGGGAAGCGACAGTTCACCCCTCCACTTT. Its translation is CSAQVGSDSSPLHF. The variable domain in full, completed from reference TRBV29-1 and TRBJ1-6, reads SAVISQKPSRDICQRGTSLTIQCQVDSQVTMMFWYRQQPGQSLTLIATANQGSEATYESGFVIDKFPISRPNLTFSTLTVSNMSPEDSSIYLCSAQVGSDSSPLHFGNGTRLTVT.

This chain links TRBV5-6 with TRBJ2-1; 8 bases fit TRBD2. The CDR3 consists of 16 residues. V was clipped by 4 bases and J by 8 bases; unmatched bases: 14. CDR1 is SGHDT, CDR2 YYEEEE, per germline. CDR3 in amino acids: CASSPAGLPGGDEQFF. The CDR3 DNA sequence: TGTGCCAGCAGCCCGGCGGGGTTGCCGGGGGGGGATGAGCAGTTCTTC.

The DNA of the CDR3 is TGCAGCGTCGAGATAAACTATGGCTACACCTTC. This codes for CSVEINYGYTF. The V call is TRBV29-1, the J call TRBJ1-2; D remains unclear. Between the trimmed V and J ends, which lost 6 bases and 2 bases, there was a span of 7 bases. The germline gives CDR1 SQVTM, CDR2 ANQGSEA. This CDR3 has 11 amino acids.

This chain connects TRBV19 to TRBJ1-2; maybe TRBD1 (6 bases). V was clipped by 4 bases and J by 4 bases, with 16 bases between them. The germline CDR1 and CDR2 sequences are LNHDA and SQIVND (reference sequence). The CDR3 has 15 amino acids. CDR3 sequence reads: CASSSGGRASYGYTF. CDR3 nucleotides: TGTGCCAGTAGTAGTGGGGGCAGAGCTTCCTATGGCTACACCTTC.

The CDR3 DNA reads as TGTGCCTTTCCACCAGGGGGGACCTTGGATACGCAGTATTTT. It specifies CAFPPGGTLDTQYF. The chain combines TRBV7-9 with TRBJ2-3; D might be TRBD1 (7 bases). V lost 11 bases, J lost 6 bases, and 21 bases lay in between. This CDR3 is 14 amino acids long. CDR1 is SEHNR and CDR2 is FQNEAQ in the germline V gene (reference sequence).

CDR3 protein: CASSPGQQETQYF. CDR3 nucleotides: TGTGCCAGCTCACCGGGACAGCAAGAGACCCAGTACTTC. The chain has TRBV18 and TRBJ2-5; 7 positions match TRBD1. The V gene's germline CDR1 is KGHSH and CDR2 LQKENI. This CDR3 comprises 13 residues. Germline trimming cut 3 bases from V and 2 bases from J; bases unmatched to any gene: 0.

This clone was detected only a few times. V is TRBV25-1 and J is TRBJ1-2; D ambiguous. Germline loops: CDR1 MGHDK, CDR2 SYGVNS. The CDR3 sequence is 12 residues long. Trimming took off 8 bases at V and 7 bases at J, with 14 bases between the two ends. The CDR3, as DNA: TGTGCCAGCGGGAGCAGTTATGGTGGCTACACCTTC. This codes for CASGSSYGGYTF.

This rearrangement joins TRBV11-2 to TRBJ1-6; a possible D gene is TRBD1 (6 bases). The germline gives CDR1 SGHAT, CDR2 FQNNGV. This CDR3 contains 16 residues. Deletions cut 3 bases from V and 3 bases from J, with 12 bases between. The CDR3, as DNA: TGTGCCAGCAGCTTGTTGGGGGCCCACTATAATTCACCCCTCCACTTT. Translated: CASSLLGAHYNSPLHF.

This clone was seen only a few times. The rearrangement joins TRBV16 to TRBJ1-1, with D unresolved. CDR1 is KGHSY, CDR2 FQNENV, per germline. The CDR3 is 13 amino acids. V lost 4 bases to trimming and J lost 8 bases, with 14 bases between them. CDR3 bases: TGTGCCAGCAGCCCGCTCGGGGTGGAAGAAGCTTTCTTT. Protein product: CASSPLGVEEAFF.

The chain combines TRBV18 with TRBJ2-1, with D tentatively TRBD1 (5 bases). Per germline, CDR1 KGHSH and CDR2 LQKENI. Trimming shortened V by 6 bases and J by 10 bases, and 16 bases separated the two germline ends. This CDR3 comprises 13 residues. For the CDR3, the DNA is TGTGCCAGCTCCCAAGGGGCGATTCGCGAGCAGTTCTTC. The encoded protein is CASSQGAIREQFF. The entire variable domain, with the rest obtained from reference TRBV18 and TRBJ2-1, is as follows: NAGVMQNPRHLVRRRGQEARLRCSPMKGHSHVYWYRQLPEEGLKFMVYLQKENIIDESGMPKERFSAEFPKEGPSILRIQQVVRGDSAAYFCASSQGAIREQFFGPGTRLTVL.

This clone was recorded a few times. The rearrangement links TRBV18 to TRBJ2-7; maybe TRBD1 (5 bases). Germline V gives CDR1 KGHSH, CDR2 LQKENI. The CDR3 is 13 residues long. V was cut by 6 bases and J by 3 bases, with 12 bases left in between. DNA of the CDR3: TGTGCCAGCTCTCCCCAGGGAATCTACGAGCAGTACTTC. It encodes CASSPQGIYEQYF. Full variable domain (outside the CDR3, taken from reference TRBV18 and TRBJ2-7): NAGVMQNPRHLVRRRGQEARLRCSPMKGHSHVYWYRQLPEEGLKFMVYLQKENIIDESGMPKERFSAEFPKEGPSILRIQQVVRGDSAAYFCASSPQGIYEQYFGPGTRLTVT.

The V and J genes are TRBV11-2 and TRBJ2-3; the D is unclear. Looked up from germline, CDR1 is SGHAT and CDR2 is FQNNGV. The CDR3 runs 16 residues. Trimming shortened V by 2 bases and J by 1 base, and 13 bases separated the two germline ends. CDR3 bases: TGTGCCAGCAGCTTAAGAGGCAACCTGGGCACAGATACGCAGTATTTT. Encoded protein: CASSLRGNLGTDTQYF.

In nucleotides, the CDR3 is TGTGCCAGTTCCCGTTCGCAGGGGGCCTACGAGCAGTACTTC. Residues: CASSRSQGAYEQYF. This sequence joins TRBV19 and TRBJ2-7; 7 bases line up with TRBD1. CDR3 size: 14 residues. Germline CDR1 LNHDA, CDR2 SQIVND (reference sequence). V was pared by 8 bases and J by 2 bases, with 9 bases of the junction left unmatched. Complete variable domain (other parts from reference TRBV19 and TRBJ2-7): DGGITQSPKYLFRKEGQNVTLSCEQNLNHDAMYWYRQDPGQGLRLIYYSQIVNDFQKGDIAEGYSVSREKKESFPLTVTSAQKNPTAFYLCASSRSQGAYEQYFGPGTRLTVT.

The chain has TRBV18 and TRBJ1-2; 7 bases map to TRBD1. Germline lookup yields CDR1 KGHSH and CDR2 LQKENI. The CDR3 is 15 residues long. Germline trimming cut 0 bases from V and 5 bases from J; bases unmatched to any gene: 6. This CDR3 reads CASSPPLTGWYGYTF. For the CDR3, the DNA is TGTGCCAGCTCACCACCCCTGACAGGGTGGTATGGCTACACCTTC.